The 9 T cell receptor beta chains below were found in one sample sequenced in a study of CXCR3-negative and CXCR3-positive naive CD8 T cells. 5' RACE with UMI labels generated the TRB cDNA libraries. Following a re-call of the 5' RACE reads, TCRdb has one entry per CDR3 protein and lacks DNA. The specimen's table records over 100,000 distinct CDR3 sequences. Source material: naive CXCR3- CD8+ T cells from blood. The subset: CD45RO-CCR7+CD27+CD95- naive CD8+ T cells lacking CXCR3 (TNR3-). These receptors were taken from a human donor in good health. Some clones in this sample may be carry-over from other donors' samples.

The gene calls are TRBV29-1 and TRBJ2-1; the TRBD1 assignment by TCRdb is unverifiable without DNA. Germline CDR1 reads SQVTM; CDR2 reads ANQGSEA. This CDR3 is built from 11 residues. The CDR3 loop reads CSLRDLNEQFF.

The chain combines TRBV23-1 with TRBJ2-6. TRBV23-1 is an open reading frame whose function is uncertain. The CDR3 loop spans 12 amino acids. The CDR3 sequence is CASWCGANVLTF.

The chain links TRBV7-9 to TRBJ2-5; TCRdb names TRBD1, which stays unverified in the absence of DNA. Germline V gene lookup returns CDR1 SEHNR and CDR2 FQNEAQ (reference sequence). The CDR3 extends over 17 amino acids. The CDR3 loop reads CASRGRVDRSIQETQYF.

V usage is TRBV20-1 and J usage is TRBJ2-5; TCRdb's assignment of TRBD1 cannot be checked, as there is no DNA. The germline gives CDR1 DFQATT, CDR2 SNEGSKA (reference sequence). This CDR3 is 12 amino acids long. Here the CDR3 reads CSAWDNQETQYF.

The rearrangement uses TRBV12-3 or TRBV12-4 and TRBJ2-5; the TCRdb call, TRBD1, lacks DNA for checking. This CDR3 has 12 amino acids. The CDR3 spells CATSTGKQTQYF.

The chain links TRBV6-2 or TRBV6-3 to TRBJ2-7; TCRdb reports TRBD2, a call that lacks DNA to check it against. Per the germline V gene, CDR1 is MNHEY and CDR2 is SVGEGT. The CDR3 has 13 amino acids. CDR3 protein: CASSRFISYEQYF.

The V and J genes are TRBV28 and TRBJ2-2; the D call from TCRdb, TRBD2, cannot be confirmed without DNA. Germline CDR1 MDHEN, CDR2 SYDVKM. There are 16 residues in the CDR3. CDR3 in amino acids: CASSLLAGGLSGELFF.

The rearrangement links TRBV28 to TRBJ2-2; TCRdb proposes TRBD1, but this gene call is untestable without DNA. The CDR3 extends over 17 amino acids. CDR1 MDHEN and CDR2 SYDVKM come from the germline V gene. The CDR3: CASSLPDKTDHTGELFF.

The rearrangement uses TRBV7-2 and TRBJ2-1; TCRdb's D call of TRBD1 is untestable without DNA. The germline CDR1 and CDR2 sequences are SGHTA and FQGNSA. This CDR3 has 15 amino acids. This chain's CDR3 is CASSLGTARTPEQFF.